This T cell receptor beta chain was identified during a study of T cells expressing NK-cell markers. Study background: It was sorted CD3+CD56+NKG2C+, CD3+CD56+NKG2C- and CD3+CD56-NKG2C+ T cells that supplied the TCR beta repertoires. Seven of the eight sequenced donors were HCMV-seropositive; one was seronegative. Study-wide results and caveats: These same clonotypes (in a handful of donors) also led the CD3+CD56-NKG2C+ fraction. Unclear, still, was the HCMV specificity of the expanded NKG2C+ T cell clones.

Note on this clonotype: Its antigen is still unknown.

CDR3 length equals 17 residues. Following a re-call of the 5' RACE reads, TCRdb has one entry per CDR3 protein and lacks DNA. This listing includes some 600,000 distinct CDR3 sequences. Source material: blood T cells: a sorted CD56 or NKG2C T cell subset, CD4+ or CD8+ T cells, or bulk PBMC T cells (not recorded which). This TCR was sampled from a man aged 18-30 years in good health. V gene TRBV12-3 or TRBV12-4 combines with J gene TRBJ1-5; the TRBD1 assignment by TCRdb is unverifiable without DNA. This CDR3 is CASSAPSGAGAGQPQHF.